The rows below give T cell receptor beta chains drawn from one sample of a study of blood T cell repertoires in COVID-19. This table comes from immunoSEQ multiplex PCR, and its TCRdb copy is limited to in-frame clones, with some not included. Seen here are over 100,000 clones, roughly 84% observed once, and the top ten hold under 30%. The sample was peripheral blood. These receptors were taken from a man aged 55-75 years with acute or convalescent COVID-19. Each CDR3 is given with its conserved first and last residue. A D gene is named only where the DNA matches it firmly. Size is stated for part of the rows, as once, few or many counts, or as a class when the clone is expanded.

TRBV28	TRBJ1-1	NA	NA	CASSVNTEAFF	TGTGCCAGCAGTGTAAACACTGAAGCTTTCTTT
TRBV5-1	TRBJ2-4	NA	NA	CASSLAGWVSKNIQYF	TGCGCCAGCAGCTTGGCGGGGTGGGTTTCCAAAAACATTCAGTACTTC
TRBV4-3	TRBJ2-3	NA	TRBD2	CASSQLAGAQYF	TGCGCCAGCAGCCAACTAGCGGGAGCGCAGTATTTT
TRBV6-2/TRBV6-3	TRBJ2-1	once	NA	CASSSGGHEQFF	TGTGCCAGCAGTTCGGGGGGCCATGAGCAGTTCTTC
TRBV6-5	TRBJ2-1	NA	TRBD1	CASSYRTGPLYNEQFF	TGTGCCAGCAGTTACCGGACAGGGCCCCTCTACAATGAGCAGTTCTTC
TRBV9	TRBJ2-3	NA	NA	CASSVGGTDTQYF	TGTGCCAGCAGCGTAGGCGGCACAGATACGCAGTATTTT
TRBV6-5	TRBJ2-3	NA	NA	CASSYSMVGVTDTQYF	TGTGCCAGCAGTTACTCTATGGTGGGAGTGACAGATACGCAGTATTTT
TRBV7-9	TRBJ1-1	NA	TRBD1	CATRTGFNTEAFF	TGTGCCACGCGGACAGGGTTCAACACTGAAGCTTTCTTT
TRBV11-2	TRBJ1-1	NA	NA	CASSLAGQWNTEAFF	TGTGCCAGCAGCTTAGCCGGACAGTGGAACACTGAAGCTTTCTTT
TRBV28	TRBJ1-1	once	TRBD1	CASSLSQGATGVAFF	TGTGCCAGCAGTTTGTCACAGGGGGCGACTGGTGTAGCTTTCTTT
TRBV7-9	TRBJ2-3	NA	NA	CASSPRRGDTQYF	TGTGCCAGCAGCCCCCGAAGGGGAGATACGCAGTATTTT
TRBV19	TRBJ2-5	once	TRBD1	CASSMMTGFETQYF	TGTGCCAGTAGTATGATGACAGGGTTCGAGACCCAGTACTTC
TRBV9	TRBJ2-7	NA	TRBD2	CASSVVNSGRIEGEQYF	TGTGCCAGCAGCGTAGTGAATAGCGGGAGAATAGAGGGAGAGCAGTACTTC
TRBV29-1	TRBJ1-2	NA	NA	CSVETGNRDYGYTF	TGCAGCGTTGAAACCGGGAATCGCGACTATGGCTACACCTTC
TRBV10-3	TRBJ2-5	few	TRBD2	CAISGLPFSGSSETQYF	TGTGCCATCAGTGGGCTCCCCTTTAGCGGGAGTTCGGAGACCCAGTACTTC
TRBV7-9	TRBJ1-3	NA	NA	CASSFFSSGNTIYF	TGTGCCAGCAGCTTTTTCAGCTCTGGAAACACCATATATTTT
TRBV6-5	TRBJ1-4	NA	NA	CASSREPNEKLFF	TGTGCCAGCTCTAGGGAGCCTAATGAAAAACTGTTTTTT
TRBV30	TRBJ1-5	NA	NA	CASSRDGGGNQPQHF	TGTGCCTCGAGCAGGGACGGCGGAGGGAATCAGCCCCAGCATTTT
TRBV18	TRBJ2-3	few	TRBD2	CASSPPGQLAGADTQYF	TGTGCCAGCTCACCACCAGGCCAACTAGCGGGAGCAGATACGCAGTATTTT
TRBV27	TRBJ2-7	once	NA	CASSLRQGPYEQYF	TGTGCCAGCAGTTTACGTCAGGGCCCCTACGAGCAGTACTTC
TRBV30	TRBJ1-2	NA	NA	CAWSAGRGSYGYTF	TGTGCCTGGAGCGCGGGGAGGGGCAGCTATGGCTACACCTTC
TRBV3-1/TRBV3-2	TRBJ1-2	NA	NA	CASSQSLTDYGYTF	TGTGCCAGCAGCCAATCCTTAACAGACTATGGCTACACCTTC
TRBV19	TRBJ2-4	once	NA	CASSIVGAENIQYF	TGTGCCAGTAGTATAGTAGGGGCGGAAAACATTCAGTACTTC
TRBV4-3	TRBJ1-5	NA	NA	CASSYRHEYSNQPQHF	TGCGCCAGCAGCTACCGACACGAATATAGCAATCAGCCCCAGCATTTT
TRBV28	TRBJ1-2	few	NA	CASLGQGYTF	TGTGCCAGCCTTGGACAGGGCTACACCTTC
TRBV5-3	TRBJ2-7	NA	TRBD2	CARSWGLDGHEQYF	TGTGCCAGAAGCTGGGGACTAGACGGGCACGAGCAGTACTTC
TRBV4-3	TRBJ1-2	NA	TRBD1	CASSLTGTGNNYGYTF	TGCGCCAGCAGCCTAACCGGGACAGGGAATAACTATGGCTACACCTTC
TRBV4-2	TRBJ2-2	NA	NA	CASSLTPGTLTGELFF	TGTGCCAGCAGCCTCACTCCCGGGACTCTCACCGGGGAGCTGTTTTTT
TRBV2	TRBJ1-5	NA	TRBD1	CASSVDRDQPQHF	TGTGCCAGCAGTGTAGACAGGGATCAGCCCCAGCATTTT
TRBV12-3/TRBV12-4	TRBJ1-2	many	TRBD1	CASKLTGGDGYTF	TGTGCCAGCAAGCTGACAGGGGGAGATGGCTACACCTTC
TRBV7-3	TRBJ1-4	NA	NA	CASSLSRATNEKLFF	TGTGCCAGCAGCTTAAGCCGGGCAACTAATGAAAAACTGTTTTTT
TRBV24-1	TRBJ2-2	NA	NA	CATSDSLGHEMNTGELFF	TGTGCCACCAGTGATTCCCTTGGGCATGAGATGAACACCGGGGAGCTGTTTTTT
TRBV29-1	TRBJ1-1	NA	TRBD1	CSARTGGGRGAFF	TGCAGCGCCCGGACAGGGGGGGGACGGGGAGCTTTCTTT
TRBV2	TRBJ2-2	NA	NA	CASSEGAGELFF	TGTGCCAGCAGTGAAGGGGCGGGGGAGCTGTTTTTT
TRBV7-7	TRBJ2-5	NA	TRBD1	CASSLGLQGALETQYF	TGTGCTAGCAGCTTGGGTTTACAGGGGGCTCTAGAGACCCAGTACTTC
TRBV4-1	TRBJ1-2	once	TRBD1	CASSPRGTGLGYTF	TGCGCCAGCAGCCCACGTGGGACAGGGCTTGGCTACACCTTC
TRBV20-1	TRBJ2-1	NA	NA	CSASRIHEQFF	TGCAGTGCAAGCCGCATCCATGAGCAGTTCTTC
TRBV4-1	TRBJ1-6	NA	NA	CASSHPGERGGEGDNSPLHF	TGCGCCAGCAGCCATCCAGGGGAACGGGGAGGGGAGGGTGATAATTCACCCCTCCACTTT
TRBV16	TRBJ1-2	NA	NA	CASSQLPGVGYGYTF	TGTGCCAGCAGCCAATTGCCAGGCGTGGGCTATGGCTACACCTTC
TRBV5-1	TRBJ2-1	NA	TRBD1	CASSPAGTGGYNEQFF	TGCGCCAGCAGCCCGGCCGGGACAGGGGGTTACAATGAGCAGTTCTTC
TRBV18	TRBJ2-1	NA	NA	CASSPLGGSYNEQFF	TGTGCCAGCTCACCTTTGGGGGGCTCCTACAATGAGCAGTTCTTC
TRBV6-2/TRBV6-3	TRBJ2-2	NA	NA	CASSYSSGTNTGELFF	TGTGCCAGCAGTTACTCGTCAGGCACGAACACCGGGGAGCTGTTTTTT
TRBV28	TRBJ2-3	once	NA	CASSSSVGDTQYF	TGTGCCAGCAGTTCATCGGTCGGAGATACGCAGTATTTT
TRBV7-2	TRBJ2-3	NA	TRBD2	CASRRTRNSYTQYF	TGTGCCAGCAGGCGGACTAGGAATAGCTATACGCAGTATTTT
TRBV24-1	TRBJ2-3	NA	TRBD1	CATKLGTGFADTQYF	TGTGCCACCAAACTCGGGACAGGGTTCGCAGATACGCAGTATTTT
TRBV24-1	TRBJ2-7	NA	TRBD1	CATSVQGAREQYF	TGTGCCACCAGCGTACAGGGGGCTCGAGAGCAGTACTTC
TRBV7-8	TRBJ2-7	NA	TRBD2	CASSQMGLVYEQYF	TGTGCCAGCAGCCAAATGGGACTAGTCTACGAGCAGTACTTC
TRBV6-5	TRBJ1-6	NA	NA	CASSYRPGNNSPLHF	TGTGCCAGCAGTTACCGGCCAGGGAATAATTCACCCCTCCACTTT
TRBV24-1	TRBJ2-5	NA	TRBD2	CATSDPGTTLTETQYF	TGTGCCACCAGTGATCCCGGGACTACCTTAACGGAGACCCAGTACTTC
TRBV19	TRBJ1-2	once	NA	CASSSVTDPSNYGYTF	TGTGCCAGTAGTTCCGTGACAGACCCGTCTAACTATGGCTACACCTTC
TRBV9	TRBJ2-3	NA	TRBD2	CASSVQLAGLDTQYF	TGTGCCAGCAGCGTACAACTAGCGGGACTTGATACGCAGTATTTT
TRBV6-1	TRBJ2-1	NA	NA	CASSEMPGSDEQFF	TGTGCCAGCAGTGAAATGCCAGGGTCGGATGAGCAGTTCTTC
TRBV11-2	TRBJ1-6	NA	TRBD1	CASSEKGARGASPLHF	TGTGCCAGCAGCGAAAAGGGGGCGAGAGGTGCCTCACCCCTCCACTTT
TRBV2	TRBJ2-7	NA	NA	CASSQIVYEQYF	TGTGCCAGCAGTCAAATAGTCTACGAGCAGTACTTC
TRBV24-1	TRBJ2-1	NA	TRBD2	CATSDFLSGGSEQFF	TGTGCCACCAGTGATTTTTTGTCGGGCGGGAGTGAGCAGTTCTTC